A single sample is the source of the 14 T cell receptor beta chains below, sequenced in a study of blood T cell repertoires in COVID-19. Libraries were prepared by immunoSEQ multiplex PCR; TCRdb keeps only in-frame clonotypes and omits some of them. The sample lists around 95,000 clones, 85% occurring once. Sequenced: peripheral blood. Every receptor here comes from a man aged 50 to 59 with active or convalescent COVID-19.

This clone has a single count. CDR3 region: CSVVTGGQQNGYTF. The CDR3 coding sequence is TGCAGCGTTGTGACAGGGGGGCAGCAGAATGGCTACACCTTC. This chain uses TRBV29-1 with TRBJ1-2, with 9 bases fitting TRBD1. Germline loops: CDR1 SQVTM, CDR2 ANQGSEA. This CDR3 region has 14 residues. J was trimmed by 6 bases and V by 4 bases; bases with no gene match: 9.

The chain couples TRBV5-6 to TRBJ2-7, with D maybe TRBD1 (5 bases). Trimming removed 1 base from V and 2 bases from J, with 13 bases in between. Germline V gene sequence: CDR1 SGHDT, CDR2 YYEEEE. The CDR3 has 15 amino acids. The CDR3 DNA sequence: TGTGCCAGCAGCTTGAGTGTAGGGGAAACCTACGAGCAGTACTTC. Encoded protein: CASSLSVGETYEQYF.

This clone was observed once. The gene calls are TRBV19 and TRBJ2-1, with a possible D match to TRBD1 (5 bases). Germline loops: CDR1 LNHDA, CDR2 SQIVND (reference sequence). The CDR3 is 14 residues long. Trimming removed 6 bases from V and 7 bases from J, with 16 bases in between. CDR3 sequence reads: CASSLLREHNEQFF. The CDR3 DNA follows: TGTGCCAGTAGCCTTCTCAGGGAACATAATGAGCAGTTCTTC. Combining the CDR3 with reference TRBV19 and TRBJ2-1 gives the whole variable domain DGGITQSPKYLFRKEGQNVTLSCEQNLNHDAMYWYRQDPGQGLRLIYYSQIVNDFQKGDIAEGYSVSREKKESFPLTVTSAQKNPTAFYLCASSLLREHNEQFFGPGTRLTVL.

The V call is TRBV6-6, the J call TRBJ1-3; no clear D gene. V was trimmed by 5 bases and J by 0 bases, leaving 11 bases between them. Germline-derived CDR1 and CDR2 are MNHNY and SVGAGI (reference sequence). This CDR3 region has 15 residues. The CDR3 loop reads CASSDYFSSGNTIYF. CDR3 in DNA: TGTGCCAGCAGTGACTACTTTAGCTCTGGAAACACCATATATTTT.

CDR3 loop: CASSLGASYEQYF. In nucleotides, the CDR3 is TGCGCCAGCAGCTTAGGGGCAAGCTACGAGCAGTACTTC. The chain carries TRBV5-1 and TRBJ2-7; possibly TRBD1 for D (5 bases). The CDR3 contains 13 residues. V was cut by 2 bases and J by 3 bases, with 9 bases left in between. CDR1 is SGHRS and CDR2 is YFSETQ in the germline V gene.

The chain is built from TRBV10-2 and TRBJ1-5; no reliable D call. The CDR3 has 13 amino acids. V lost 7 bases to trimming and J lost 7 bases, with 14 bases between them. Germline CDR1 and CDR2: WSHSY and SAAADI. The CDR3 loop is CASNDRSSQPQHF. The CDR3 nucleotides read TGCGCCAGCAATGATAGAAGTTCCCAGCCCCAGCATTTT.

The chain combines TRBV11-2 with TRBJ2-7; D is unresolved. The CDR3 consists of 11 residues. V was trimmed by 1 base and J by 6 bases, leaving 4 bases between them. Germline V lookup: CDR1 SGHAT, CDR2 FQNNGV. CDR3 sequence reads: CASSLVSEQYF. DNA of the CDR3: TGTGCCAGCAGCTTAGTATCCGAGCAGTACTTC. The entire variable domain, with the rest obtained from reference TRBV11-2 and TRBJ2-7, is as follows: EAGVAQSPRYKIIEKRQSVAFWCNPISGHATLYWYQQILGQGPKLLIQFQNNGVVDDSQLPKDRFSAERLKGVDSTLKIQPAKLEDSAVYLCASSLVSEQYFGPGTRLTVT.

The chain is built from TRBV7-9 and TRBJ1-5; 7 nucleotides align to TRBD1. This CDR3 spans 14 amino acids. After removal of 5 bases from V and 7 bases from J, the junction contained 8 bases not matched to a gene. In germline, CDR1 is SEHNR, CDR2 FQNEAQ (reference sequence). CDR3 coding DNA: TGTGCCAGCAGCCCCGGACAAGGGGGCCAGCCCCAGCATTTT. Translating it yields CASSPGQGGQPQHF.

The chain carries TRBV10-1 and TRBJ2-2; possibly TRBD2 for D (6 bases). V was shortened by 6 bases and J by 0 bases, with 8 bases between the two germline ends. The CDR3 length is 14 residues. Germline CDR1 and CDR2: WNHNN and SYGVQD (reference sequence). The CDR3 loop is CASRAGTNTGELFF. The CDR3 nucleotides are TGCGCCAGCAGAGCGGGCACGAACACCGGGGAGCTGTTTTTT.

The chain combines TRBV7-9 with TRBJ2-2; tentative D call: TRBD2 (5 bases). Trimming took 5 bases from V and 0 from J, leaving 10 bases between them. Germline CDR1 and CDR2: SEHNR and FQNEAQ (reference sequence). This CDR3 spans 15 amino acids. The CDR3 DNA follows: TGTGCCAGCAGCGAGAAGCGGTCGAACACCGGGGAGCTGTTTTTT. This encodes CASSEKRSNTGELFF.

This clone was detected only once. CDR3 protein: CASSLDPGLAGLYNEQFF. CDR3 nucleotide sequence: TGTGCCAGCAGCTTAGACCCGGGACTAGCGGGACTCTACAATGAGCAGTTCTTC. The V and J genes are TRBV11-2 and TRBJ2-1; the match to TRBD2 covers 13 bases. V gave up 0 bases and J gave up 3 bases; unmatched junction bases: 5. Germline V gene lookup returns CDR1 SGHAT and CDR2 FQNNGV. The CDR3 totals 18 residues.

The V call is TRBV6-4, the J call TRBJ1-5, with unresolved D. CDR3 size: 14 residues. V gave up 4 bases and J gave up 0 bases, with 7 bases separating them. Germline V gene data show CDR1 as MRHNA and CDR2 as SNTAGT. The chain's CDR3 is CASSADFSNQPQHF. CDR3 in DNA: TGTGCCAGCAGTGCCGACTTTAGCAATCAGCCCCAGCATTTT.

The chain carries TRBV11-2 and TRBJ2-6; TRBD1 matches at 7 bases. The CDR3 is 16 amino acids. CDR1 and CDR2 (germline): SGHAT, FQNNGV. J gave up 0 bases and V 4 bases, and 3 bases lay outside the gene matches. In nucleotides, the CDR3 is TGTGCCAGCAGCTGGGGACAGAGCTCTGGGGCCAACGTCCTGACTTTC. Translating it yields CASSWGQSSGANVLTF.

J is TRBJ1-3 and V is TRBV10-3; 10 nucleotides align to TRBD1. Germline values: CDR1 ENHRY, CDR2 SYGVKD. V lost 2 bases and J lost 7; bases outside the gene matches: 5. The CDR3 runs 15 residues. This chain's CDR3 is CAISEVTGGSNTIYF. The CDR3 region has the DNA TGTGCCATCAGTGAGGTGACAGGGGGCTCGAACACCATATATTTT.